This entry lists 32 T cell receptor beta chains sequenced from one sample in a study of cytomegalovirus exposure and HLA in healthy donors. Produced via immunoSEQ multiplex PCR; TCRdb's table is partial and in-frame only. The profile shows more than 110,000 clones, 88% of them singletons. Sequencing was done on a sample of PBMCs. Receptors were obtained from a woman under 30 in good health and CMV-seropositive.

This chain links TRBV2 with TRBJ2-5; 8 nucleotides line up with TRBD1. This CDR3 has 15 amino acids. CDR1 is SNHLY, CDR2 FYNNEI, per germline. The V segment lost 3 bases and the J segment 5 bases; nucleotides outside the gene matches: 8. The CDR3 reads CASSELGTGLETQYF. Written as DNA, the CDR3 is TGTGCCAGCAGTGAGCTAGGGACAGGATTGGAGACCCAGTACTTC.

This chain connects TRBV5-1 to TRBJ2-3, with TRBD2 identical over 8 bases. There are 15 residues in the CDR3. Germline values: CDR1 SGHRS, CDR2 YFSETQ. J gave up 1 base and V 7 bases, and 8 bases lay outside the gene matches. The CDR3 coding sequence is TGCGCCAGCGCCCGGGGGGGCATTGGCACAGATACGCAGTATTTT. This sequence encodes CASARGGIGTDTQYF.

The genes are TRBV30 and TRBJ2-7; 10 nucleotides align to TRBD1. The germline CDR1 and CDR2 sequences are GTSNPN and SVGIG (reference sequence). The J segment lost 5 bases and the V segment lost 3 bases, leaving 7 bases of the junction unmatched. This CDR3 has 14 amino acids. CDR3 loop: CAWSGTGDIHEQYF. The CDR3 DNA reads TGTGCCTGGAGCGGGACAGGGGATATACACGAGCAGTACTTC.

The DNA for the CDR3 is TGCAGCGCAACGACAGGGGCCTACGAGCAGTACTTC. The encoded protein is CSATTGAYEQYF. This chain links TRBV29-1 with TRBJ2-7, with 8 bases lining up with TRBD1. Germline V CDR1 and CDR2: SQVTM, ANQGSEA. This CDR3 is built from 12 residues. The V gene end was trimmed by 7 bases and the J gene end by 2 bases; junction bases not matched to a gene: 4.

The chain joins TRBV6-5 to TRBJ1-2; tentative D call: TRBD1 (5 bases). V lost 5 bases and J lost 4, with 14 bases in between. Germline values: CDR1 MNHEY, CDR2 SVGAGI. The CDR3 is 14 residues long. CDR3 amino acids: CASSPRLDTYGYTF. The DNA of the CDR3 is TGTGCCAGCAGTCCCCGGCTGGACACCTATGGCTACACCTTC.

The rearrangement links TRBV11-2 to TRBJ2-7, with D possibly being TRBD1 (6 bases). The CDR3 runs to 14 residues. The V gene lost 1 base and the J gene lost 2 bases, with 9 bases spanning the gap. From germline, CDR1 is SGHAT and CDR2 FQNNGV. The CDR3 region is CASSLAQGPYEQYF. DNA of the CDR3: TGTGCCAGCAGCTTAGCACAGGGACCCTACGAGCAGTACTTC.

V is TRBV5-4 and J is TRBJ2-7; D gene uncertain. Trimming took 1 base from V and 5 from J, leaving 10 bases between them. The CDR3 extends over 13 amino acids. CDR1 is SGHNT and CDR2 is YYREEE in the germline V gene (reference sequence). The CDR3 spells CASSLPSGDEQYF. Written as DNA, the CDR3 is TGTGCCAGCAGCTTGCCTTCGGGTGACGAGCAGTACTTC.

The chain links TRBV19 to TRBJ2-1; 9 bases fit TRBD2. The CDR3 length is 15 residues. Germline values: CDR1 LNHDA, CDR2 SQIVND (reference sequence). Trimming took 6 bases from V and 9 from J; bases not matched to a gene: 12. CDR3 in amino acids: CASRVGVAGDAEQFF. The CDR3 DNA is TGTGCCAGTAGGGTGGGAGTAGCGGGAGACGCTGAGCAGTTCTTC.

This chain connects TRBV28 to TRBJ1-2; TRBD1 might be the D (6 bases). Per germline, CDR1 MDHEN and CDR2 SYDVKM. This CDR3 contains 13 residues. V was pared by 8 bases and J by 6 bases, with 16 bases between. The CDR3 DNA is TGTGCCAGCCAAACAGGGCTTGGGAATGGCTACACCTTC. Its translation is CASQTGLGNGYTF.

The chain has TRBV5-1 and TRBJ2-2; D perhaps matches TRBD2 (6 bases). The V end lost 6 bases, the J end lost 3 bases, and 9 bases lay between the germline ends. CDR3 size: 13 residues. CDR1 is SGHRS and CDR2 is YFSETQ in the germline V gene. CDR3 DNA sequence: TGCGCCAGCAAGGAGGGGTACACCGGGGAGCTGTTTTTT. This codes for CASKEGYTGELFF.

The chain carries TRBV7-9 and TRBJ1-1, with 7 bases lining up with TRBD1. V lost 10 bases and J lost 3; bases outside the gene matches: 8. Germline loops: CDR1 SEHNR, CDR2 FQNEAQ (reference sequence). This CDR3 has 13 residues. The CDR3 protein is CATNRGRDTEAFF. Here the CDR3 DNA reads TGTGCCACCAACAGGGGACGGGACACTGAAGCTTTCTTT.

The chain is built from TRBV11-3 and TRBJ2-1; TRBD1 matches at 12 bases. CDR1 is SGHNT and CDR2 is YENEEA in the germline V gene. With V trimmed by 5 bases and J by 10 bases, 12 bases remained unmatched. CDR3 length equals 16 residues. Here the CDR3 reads CASSPYRDRGLREQFF. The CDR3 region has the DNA TGTGCCAGCAGCCCCTACCGGGACAGGGGGCTTCGAGAGCAGTTCTTC.

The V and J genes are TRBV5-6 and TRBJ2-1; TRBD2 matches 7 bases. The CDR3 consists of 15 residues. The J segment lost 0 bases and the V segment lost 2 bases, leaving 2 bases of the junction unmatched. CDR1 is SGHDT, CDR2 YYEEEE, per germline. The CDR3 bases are TGTGCCAGCAGCTTTGGCGGGAGCTCCTACAATGAGCAGTTCTTC. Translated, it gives CASSFGGSSYNEQFF.

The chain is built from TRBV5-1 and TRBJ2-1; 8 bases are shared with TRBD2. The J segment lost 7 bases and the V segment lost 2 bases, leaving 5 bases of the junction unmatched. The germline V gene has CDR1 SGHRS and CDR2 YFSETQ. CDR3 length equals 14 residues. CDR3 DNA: TGCGCCAGCAGCTTAGGGACTAGTTGGAATGAGCAGTTCTTC. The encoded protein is CASSLGTSWNEQFF.

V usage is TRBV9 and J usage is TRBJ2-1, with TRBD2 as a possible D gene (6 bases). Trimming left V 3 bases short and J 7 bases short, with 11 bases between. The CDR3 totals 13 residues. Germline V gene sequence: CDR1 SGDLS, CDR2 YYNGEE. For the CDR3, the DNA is TGTGCCAGCAGCGGGGGACTTTGGAATGAGCAGTTCTTC. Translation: CASSGGLWNEQFF.

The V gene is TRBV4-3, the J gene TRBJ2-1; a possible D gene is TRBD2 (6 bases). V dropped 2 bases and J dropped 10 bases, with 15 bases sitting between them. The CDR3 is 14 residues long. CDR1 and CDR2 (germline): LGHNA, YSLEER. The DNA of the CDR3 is TGCGCCAGCAGCCAATCACTAGCAGGCGGGGAGCAGTTCTTC. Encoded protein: CASSQSLAGGEQFF.

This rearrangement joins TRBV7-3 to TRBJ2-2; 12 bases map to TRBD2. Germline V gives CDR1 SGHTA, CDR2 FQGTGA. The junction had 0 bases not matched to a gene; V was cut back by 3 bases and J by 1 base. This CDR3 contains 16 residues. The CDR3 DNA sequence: TGTGCCAGCAGCTTGGGACTAGCGGGGAACACCGGGGAGCTGTTTTTT. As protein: CASSLGLAGNTGELFF.

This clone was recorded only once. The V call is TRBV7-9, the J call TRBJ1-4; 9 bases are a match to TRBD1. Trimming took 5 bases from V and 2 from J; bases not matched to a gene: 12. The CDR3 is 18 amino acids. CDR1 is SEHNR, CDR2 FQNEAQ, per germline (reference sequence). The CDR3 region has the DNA TGTGCCAGCAGCGGAACTTGGGACAGGGCGCCGACTAATGAAAAACTGTTTTTT. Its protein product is CASSGTWDRAPTNEKLFF.

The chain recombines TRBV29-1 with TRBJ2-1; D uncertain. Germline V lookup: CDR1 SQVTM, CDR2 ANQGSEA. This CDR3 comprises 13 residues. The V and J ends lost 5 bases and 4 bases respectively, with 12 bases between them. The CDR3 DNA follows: TGCAGCGTTAGCCCTTTAAGATACAATGAGCAGTTCTTC. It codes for CSVSPLRYNEQFF.

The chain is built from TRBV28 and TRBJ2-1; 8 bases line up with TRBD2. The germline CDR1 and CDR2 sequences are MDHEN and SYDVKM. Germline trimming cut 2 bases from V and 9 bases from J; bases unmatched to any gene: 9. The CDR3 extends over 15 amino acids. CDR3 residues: CASSLQGLAGGEQFF. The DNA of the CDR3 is TGTGCCAGCAGTTTACAAGGACTAGCCGGGGGTGAGCAGTTCTTC.

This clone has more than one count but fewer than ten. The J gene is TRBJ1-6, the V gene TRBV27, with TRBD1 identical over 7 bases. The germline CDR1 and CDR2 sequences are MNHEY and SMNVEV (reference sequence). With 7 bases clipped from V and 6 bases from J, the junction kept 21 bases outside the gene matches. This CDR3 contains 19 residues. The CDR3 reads CASNGGTATGVRPNSPLHF. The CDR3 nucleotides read TGTGCCAGCAACGGAGGGACGGCCACAGGGGTACGACCTAATTCACCCCTCCACTTT.

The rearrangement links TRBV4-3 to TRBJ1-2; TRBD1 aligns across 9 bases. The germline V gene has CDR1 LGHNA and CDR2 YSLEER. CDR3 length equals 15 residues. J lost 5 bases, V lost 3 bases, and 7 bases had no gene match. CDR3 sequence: CASSQKQGAGYGYTF. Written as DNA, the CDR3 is TGCGCCAGCAGCCAGAAACAGGGGGCAGGGTATGGCTACACCTTC.

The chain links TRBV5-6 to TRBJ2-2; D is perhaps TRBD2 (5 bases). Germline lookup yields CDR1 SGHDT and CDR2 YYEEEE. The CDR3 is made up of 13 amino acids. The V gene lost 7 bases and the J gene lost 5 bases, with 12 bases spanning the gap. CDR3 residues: CASGYTSTGELFF. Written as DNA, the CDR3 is TGTGCCAGCGGATATACTAGTACCGGGGAGCTGTTTTTT. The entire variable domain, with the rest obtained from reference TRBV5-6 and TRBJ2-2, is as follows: DAGVTQSPTHLIKTRGQQVTLRCSPKSGHDTVSWYQQALGQGPQFIFQYYEEEERQRGNFPDRFSGHQFPNYSSELNVNALLLGDSALYLCASGYTSTGELFFGEGSRLTVL.

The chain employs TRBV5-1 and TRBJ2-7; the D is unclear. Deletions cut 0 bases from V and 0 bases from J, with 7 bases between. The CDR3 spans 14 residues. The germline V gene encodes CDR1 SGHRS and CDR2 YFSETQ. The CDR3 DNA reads TGCGCCAGCAGCTTGGACAGTTTCTCCTACGAGCAGTACTTC. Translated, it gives CASSLDSFSYEQYF.

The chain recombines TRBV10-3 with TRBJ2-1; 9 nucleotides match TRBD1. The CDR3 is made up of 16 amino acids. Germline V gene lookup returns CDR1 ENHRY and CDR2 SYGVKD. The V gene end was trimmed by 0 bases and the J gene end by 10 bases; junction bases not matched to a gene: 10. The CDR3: CAISESRGQGNAEQFF. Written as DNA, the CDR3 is TGTGCCATCAGTGAGTCGCGGGGACAGGGTAATGCCGAGCAGTTCTTC.

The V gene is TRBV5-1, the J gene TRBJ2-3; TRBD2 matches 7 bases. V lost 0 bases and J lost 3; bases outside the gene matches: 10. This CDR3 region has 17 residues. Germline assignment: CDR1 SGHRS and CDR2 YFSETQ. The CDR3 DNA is TGCGCCAGCAGCTTGGCCTATTTGGGCGGGGGAACAGATACGCAGTATTTT. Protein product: CASSLAYLGGGTDTQYF.

This CDR3 reads CASSLRGGNIQYF. CDR3 nucleotides: TGTGCCAGCAGCCTACGGGGGGGAAACATTCAGTACTTC. This sequence joins TRBV5-4 and TRBJ2-4; 8 bases are shared with TRBD2. The CDR3 contains 13 residues. J lost 6 bases, V lost 4 bases, and 3 bases had no gene match. CDR1 SGHNT and CDR2 YYREEE come from the germline V gene (reference sequence).

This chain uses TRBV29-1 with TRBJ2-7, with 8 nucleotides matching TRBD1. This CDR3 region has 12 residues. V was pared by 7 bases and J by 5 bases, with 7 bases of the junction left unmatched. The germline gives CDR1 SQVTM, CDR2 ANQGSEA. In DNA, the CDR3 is TGCAGCGCCGCAGGGGGCTCGAACGAGCAGTACTTC. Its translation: CSAAGGSNEQYF.

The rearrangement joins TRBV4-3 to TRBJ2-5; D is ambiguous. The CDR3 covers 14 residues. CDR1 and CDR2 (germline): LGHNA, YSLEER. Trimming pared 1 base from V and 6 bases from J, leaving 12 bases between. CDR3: CASSQGLEMQTQYF. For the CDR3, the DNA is TGCGCCAGCAGCCAAGGTTTAGAGATGCAGACCCAGTACTTC.

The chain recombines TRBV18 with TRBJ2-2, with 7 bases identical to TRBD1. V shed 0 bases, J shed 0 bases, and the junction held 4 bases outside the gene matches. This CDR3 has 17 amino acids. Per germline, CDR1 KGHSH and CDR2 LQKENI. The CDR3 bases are TGTGCCAGCTCACCACCGAACCAGGGGGCGAACACCGGGGAGCTGTTTTTT. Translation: CASSPPNQGANTGELFF. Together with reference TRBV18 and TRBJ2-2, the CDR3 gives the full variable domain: NAGVMQNPRHLVRRRGQEARLRCSPMKGHSHVYWYRQLPEEGLKFMVYLQKENIIDESGMPKERFSAEFPKEGPSILRIQQVVRGDSAAYFCASSPPNQGANTGELFFGEGSRLTVL.

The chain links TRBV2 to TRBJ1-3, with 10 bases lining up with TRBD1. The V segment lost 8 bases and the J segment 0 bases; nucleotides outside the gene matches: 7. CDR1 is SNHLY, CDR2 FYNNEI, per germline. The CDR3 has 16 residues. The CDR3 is CASQGDRGFSGNTIYF. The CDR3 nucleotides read TGTGCCAGCCAGGGGGACAGGGGATTCTCTGGAAACACCATATATTTT.

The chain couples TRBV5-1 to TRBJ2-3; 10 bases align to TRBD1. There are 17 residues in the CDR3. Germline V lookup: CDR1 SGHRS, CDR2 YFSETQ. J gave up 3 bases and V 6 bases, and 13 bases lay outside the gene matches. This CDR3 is CASTKRSGQGLTDTQYF. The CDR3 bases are TGCGCCAGCACAAAACGCTCGGGACAGGGGCTTACAGATACGCAGTATTTT.